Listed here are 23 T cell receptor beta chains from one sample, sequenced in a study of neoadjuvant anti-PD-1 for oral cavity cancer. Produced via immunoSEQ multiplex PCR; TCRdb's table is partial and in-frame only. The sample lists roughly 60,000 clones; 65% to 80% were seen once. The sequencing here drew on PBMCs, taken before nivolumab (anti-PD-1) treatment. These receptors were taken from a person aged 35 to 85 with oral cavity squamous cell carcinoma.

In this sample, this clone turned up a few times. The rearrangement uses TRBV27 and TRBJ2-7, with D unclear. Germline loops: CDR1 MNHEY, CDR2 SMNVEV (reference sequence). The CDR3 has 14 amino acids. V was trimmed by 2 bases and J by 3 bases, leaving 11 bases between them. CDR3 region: CASSLRDNFYEQYF. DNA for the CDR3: TGTGCCAGCAGTTTAAGAGACAATTTCTACGAGCAGTACTTC.

The CDR3 DNA reads TGTGCCAGCAGTCTAGGAATCGACTATGGCTACACCTTC. Its protein product is CASSLGIDYGYTF. This chain links TRBV4-2 with TRBJ1-2; D gene unclear. Germline CDR1 and CDR2: LGHNA and YNFKEQ. This CDR3 comprises 13 residues. V gave up 6 bases and J gave up 3 bases, with 11 bases separating them.

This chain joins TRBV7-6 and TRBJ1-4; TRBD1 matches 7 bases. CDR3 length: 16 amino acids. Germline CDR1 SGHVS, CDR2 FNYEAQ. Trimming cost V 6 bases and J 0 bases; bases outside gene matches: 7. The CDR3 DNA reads TGTGCCAGCAGTTACGGGACAGCAGCAACTAATGAAAAACTGTTTTTT. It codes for CASSYGTAATNEKLFF.

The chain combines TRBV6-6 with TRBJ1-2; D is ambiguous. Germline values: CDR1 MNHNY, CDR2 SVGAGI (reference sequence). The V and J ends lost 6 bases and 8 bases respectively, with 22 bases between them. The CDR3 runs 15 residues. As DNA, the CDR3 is TGTGCCAGCAGCCTCCTTACGTCACCCGAGGAGGGCTACACCTTC. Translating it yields CASSLLTSPEEGYTF.

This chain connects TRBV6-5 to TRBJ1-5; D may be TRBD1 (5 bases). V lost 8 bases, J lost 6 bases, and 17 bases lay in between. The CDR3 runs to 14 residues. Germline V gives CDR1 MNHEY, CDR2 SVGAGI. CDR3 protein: CASRGEPSAQPQHF. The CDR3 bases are TGTGCCAGCCGAGGGGAGCCGTCAGCTCAGCCCCAGCATTTT.

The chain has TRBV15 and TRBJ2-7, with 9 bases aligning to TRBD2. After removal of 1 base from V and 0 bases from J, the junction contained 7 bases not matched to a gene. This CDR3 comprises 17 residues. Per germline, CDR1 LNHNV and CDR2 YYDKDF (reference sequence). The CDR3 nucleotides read TGTGCCACCAGCAGAGCCTTCGGCGGGGGGGTCTCCTACGAGCAGTACTTC. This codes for CATSRAFGGGVSYEQYF. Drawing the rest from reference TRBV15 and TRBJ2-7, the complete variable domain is DAMVIQNPRYQVTQFGKPVTLSCSQTLNHNVMYWYQQKSSQAPKLLFHYYDKDFNNEADTPDNFQSRRPNTSFCFLDIRSPGLGDTAMYLCATSRAFGGGVSYEQYFGPGTRLTVT.

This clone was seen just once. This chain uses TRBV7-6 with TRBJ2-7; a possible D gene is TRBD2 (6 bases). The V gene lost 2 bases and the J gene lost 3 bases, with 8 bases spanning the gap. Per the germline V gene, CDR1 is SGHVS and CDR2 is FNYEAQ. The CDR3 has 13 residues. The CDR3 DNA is TGTGCCAGCAGCTTACCGGGAGACTACGAGCAGTACTTC. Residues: CASSLPGDYEQYF.

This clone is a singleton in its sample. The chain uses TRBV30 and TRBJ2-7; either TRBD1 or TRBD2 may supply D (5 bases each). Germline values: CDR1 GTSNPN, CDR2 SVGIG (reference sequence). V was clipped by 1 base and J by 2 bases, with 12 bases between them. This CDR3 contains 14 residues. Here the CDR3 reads CAWSAGTPPYEQYF. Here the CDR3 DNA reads TGTGCCTGGAGTGCAGGGACGCCACCCTACGAGCAGTACTTC.

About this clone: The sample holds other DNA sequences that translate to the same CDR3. This CDR3 reads CASSEAGGSNQPQHF. The CDR3 coding sequence is TGTGCCAGCAGTGAAGCCGGGGGAAGCAATCAGCCCCAGCATTTT. The V gene is TRBV6-1, the J gene TRBJ1-5; a weak D match, TRBD1 (5 bases). V gave up 0 bases and J gave up 1 base, with 7 bases separating them. The CDR3 is 15 residues long. Germline CDR1 is MNHNS and CDR2 is SASEGT.

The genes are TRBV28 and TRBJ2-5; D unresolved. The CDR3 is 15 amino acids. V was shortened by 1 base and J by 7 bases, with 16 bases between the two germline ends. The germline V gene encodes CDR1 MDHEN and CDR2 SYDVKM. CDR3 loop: CASSLSRTTSGTQYF. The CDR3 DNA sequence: TGTGCCAGCAGTTTATCCCGGACGACGTCTGGGACCCAGTACTTC.

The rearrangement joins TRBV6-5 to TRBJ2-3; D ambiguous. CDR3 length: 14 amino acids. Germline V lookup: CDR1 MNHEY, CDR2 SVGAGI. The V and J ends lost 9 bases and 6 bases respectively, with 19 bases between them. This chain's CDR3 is CASRRATPMDTQYF. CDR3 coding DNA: TGTGCCAGTCGAAGGGCCACTCCCATGGATACGCAGTATTTT.

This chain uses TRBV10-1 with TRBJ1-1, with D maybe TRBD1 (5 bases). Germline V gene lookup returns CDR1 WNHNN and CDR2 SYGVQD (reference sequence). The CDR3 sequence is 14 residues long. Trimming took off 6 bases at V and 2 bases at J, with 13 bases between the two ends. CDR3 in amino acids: CASRPGPHNTEAFF. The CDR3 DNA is TGCGCCAGCAGACCGGGACCCCATAACACTGAAGCTTTCTTT.

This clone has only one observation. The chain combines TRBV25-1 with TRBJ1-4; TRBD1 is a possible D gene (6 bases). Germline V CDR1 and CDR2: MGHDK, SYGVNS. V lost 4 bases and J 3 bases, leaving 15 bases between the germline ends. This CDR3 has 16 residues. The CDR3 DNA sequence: TGTGCCAGCAGTGCGCGGGGGGCCGGGGCTAATGAAAAACTGTTTTTT. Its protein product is CASSARGAGANEKLFF.

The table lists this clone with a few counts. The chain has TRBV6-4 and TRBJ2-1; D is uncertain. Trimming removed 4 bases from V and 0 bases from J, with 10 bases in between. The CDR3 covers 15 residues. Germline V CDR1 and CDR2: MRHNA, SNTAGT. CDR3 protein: CASSVGPSSYNEQFF. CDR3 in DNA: TGTGCCAGCAGTGTTGGTCCTAGCTCCTACAATGAGCAGTTCTTC.

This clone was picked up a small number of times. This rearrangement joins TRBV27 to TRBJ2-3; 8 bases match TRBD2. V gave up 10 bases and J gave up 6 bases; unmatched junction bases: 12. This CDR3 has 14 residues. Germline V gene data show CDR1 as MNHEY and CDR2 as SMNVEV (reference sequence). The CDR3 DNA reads TGTGCCACCGGGCGGGGGGCAGTGCGGGATACGCAGTATTTT. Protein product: CATGRGAVRDTQYF.

CDR3 nucleotides: TGCGCCAGCAGTGACCGCAACACTGAAGCTTTCTTT. It yields the protein CASSDRNTEAFF. V gene TRBV10-2 combines with J gene TRBJ1-1; the D is unclear. Trimming stripped 3 bases from V and 2 bases from J, with 4 bases between. Germline lookup yields CDR1 WSHSY and CDR2 SAAADI. CDR3 length equals 12 residues.

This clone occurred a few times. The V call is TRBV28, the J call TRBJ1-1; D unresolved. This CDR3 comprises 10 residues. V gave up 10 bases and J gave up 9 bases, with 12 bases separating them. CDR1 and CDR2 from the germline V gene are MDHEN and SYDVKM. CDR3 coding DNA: TGTGCCATCTCGGCGAAGAAAGCTTTCTTT. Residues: CAISAKKAFF.

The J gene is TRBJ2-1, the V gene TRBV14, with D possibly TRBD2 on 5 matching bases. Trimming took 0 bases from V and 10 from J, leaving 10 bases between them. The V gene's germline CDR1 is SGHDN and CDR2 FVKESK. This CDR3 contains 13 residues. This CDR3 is CASSQERLSEQFF. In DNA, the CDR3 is TGTGCCAGCAGCCAAGAAAGACTATCCGAGCAGTTCTTC.

The CDR3 region is CASDGGGLPGHNEQFF. The DNA of the CDR3 is TGTGCCAGCGATGGTGGAGGGCTTCCGGGCCACAATGAGCAGTTCTTC. The J gene is TRBJ2-1, the V gene TRBV9, with a tentative D call TRBD2 (6 bases). V shed 7 bases and J shed 5 bases, with 22 bases lying between them. Germline assignment: CDR1 SGDLS and CDR2 YYNGEE. The CDR3 has 16 residues.

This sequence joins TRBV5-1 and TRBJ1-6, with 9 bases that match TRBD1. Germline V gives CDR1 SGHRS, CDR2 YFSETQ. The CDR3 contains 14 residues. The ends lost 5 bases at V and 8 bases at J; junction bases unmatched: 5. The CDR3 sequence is CASRSGQGDSPLHF. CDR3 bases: TGCGCCAGCAGATCGGGACAGGGTGATTCACCCCTCCACTTT.

Here the CDR3 reads CAGREGNQPQHF. CDR3 sequence (DNA): TGTGCCGGCAGGGAAGGCAATCAGCCCCAGCATTTT. The chain has TRBV19 and TRBJ1-5; a possible D gene is TRBD1 (5 bases). The CDR3 has 12 residues. The V gene lost 11 bases and the J gene lost 2 bases, with 10 bases spanning the gap. Germline V gene sequence: CDR1 LNHDA, CDR2 SQIVND (reference sequence).

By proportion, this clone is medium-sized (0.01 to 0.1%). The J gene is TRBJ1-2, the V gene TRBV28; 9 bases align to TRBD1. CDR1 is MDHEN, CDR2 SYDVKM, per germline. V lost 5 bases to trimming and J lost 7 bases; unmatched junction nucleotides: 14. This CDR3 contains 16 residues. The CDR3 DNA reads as TGTGCCAGCAGTCGCGCGGCTTACAGGGGGCATGGTGGCTACACCTTC. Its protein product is CASSRAAYRGHGGYTF.

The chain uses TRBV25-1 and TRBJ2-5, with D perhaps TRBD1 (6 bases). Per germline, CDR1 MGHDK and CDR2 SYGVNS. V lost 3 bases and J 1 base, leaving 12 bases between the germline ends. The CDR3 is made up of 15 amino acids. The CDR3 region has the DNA TGTGCCAGCAGTGATATTCAGGGGTCCCAAGAGACCCAGTACTTC. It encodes CASSDIQGSQETQYF.